Listed below are T cell receptor beta chains from one sample, sequenced in a study of blood T cell repertoires in COVID-19. TCRdb's table, derived via immunoSEQ multiplex PCR, lists solely in-frame clones and lacks some. In the table there are roughly 280,000 clones, roughly 89% of which are singletons. The sequenced sample was PBMCs or T cells enriched from blood (not recorded which). The receptor set was obtained from a woman aged 55-75 years who had recovered from COVID-19. Both conserved end residues are part of each CDR3. The order of the fields is V gene, J gene, D gene, clone size, CDR3 DNA, CDR3 protein. The D gene is left open where the match is weak. The listing skips clone size in some rows; elsewhere it reads once, few, many or a size class.

V gene: TRBV6-5; J gene: TRBJ1-2; D gene: -; clone size: -; CDR3 DNA: TGTGCCAGCAGTAATGGACAGTTCTATGGCTACACCTTC; CDR3 protein: CASSNGQFYGYTF
V gene: TRBV19; J gene: TRBJ1-5; D gene: -; clone size: -; CDR3 DNA: TGTGCCAGTAGTATAGCGGGTCAGCCCCAGCATTTT; CDR3 protein: CASSIAGQPQHF
V gene: TRBV19; J gene: TRBJ1-1; D gene: TRBD1; clone size: -; CDR3 DNA: TGTGCCAGTAAATTACAGGGGGCGCAGGGCACTGAAGCTTTCTTT; CDR3 protein: CASKLQGAQGTEAFF
V gene: TRBV19; J gene: TRBJ2-7; D gene: TRBD1; clone size: -; CDR3 DNA: TGTGCCAGTAGTATAGCGGGACAGGTTGTTTACGAGCAGTACTTC; CDR3 protein: CASSIAGQVVYEQYF
V gene: TRBV28; J gene: TRBJ1-2; D gene: -; clone size: -; CDR3 DNA: TGTGCCACCGAGGTCGGGGGGGATTTCTTTGGCTACACCTTC; CDR3 protein: CATEVGGDFFGYTF
V gene: TRBV19; J gene: TRBJ1-1; D gene: -; clone size: -; CDR3 DNA: TGTGCCAGTAGTCCGCCCTCGCGGACTGAAGCTTTCTTT; CDR3 protein: CASSPPSRTEAFF
V gene: TRBV4-1; J gene: TRBJ2-5; D gene: TRBD1; clone size: -; CDR3 DNA: TGCGCCAGCAGCCCGGACAGGGAGGACCTTCAGTACTTC; CDR3 protein: CASSPDREDLQYF
V gene: TRBV10-3; J gene: TRBJ1-2; D gene: -; clone size: -; CDR3 DNA: TGTGCCATCAGTGACGGACAGAGCCTCTATGGCTACACCTTC; CDR3 protein: CAISDGQSLYGYTF
V gene: TRBV27; J gene: TRBJ1-2; D gene: -; clone size: -; CDR3 DNA: TGTGCCAGCAGTTTATCCCAGGGAACTATCTATGGCTACACCTTC; CDR3 protein: CASSLSQGTIYGYTF
V gene: TRBV9; J gene: TRBJ2-1; D gene: TRBD2; clone size: -; CDR3 DNA: TGTGCCAGCAGCGTACGGGGGGACAATGAGCAGTTCTTC; CDR3 protein: CASSVRGDNEQFF
V gene: TRBV5-1; J gene: TRBJ2-5; D gene: -; clone size: -; CDR3 DNA: TGCGCCAGCAGCTTGTTGGCTAGCCGAGAGACCCAGTACTTC; CDR3 protein: CASSLLASRETQYF
V gene: TRBV7-9; J gene: TRBJ2-1; D gene: TRBD2; clone size: -; CDR3 DNA: TGTGCCAGCAGCGCCCTGTTTCCTAGCGGGGGGTCCTACAATGAGCAGTTCTTC; CDR3 protein: CASSALFPSGGSYNEQFF
V gene: TRBV19; J gene: TRBJ1-5; D gene: -; clone size: -; CDR3 DNA: TGTGCCAGTAGTATCGGTAGGCAGGTCAATCAGCCCCAGCATTTT; CDR3 protein: CASSIGRQVNQPQHF
V gene: TRBV5-1; J gene: TRBJ2-5; D gene: TRBD1; clone size: once; CDR3 DNA: TGCGCCAGCAGCTTGGTCCGGACAGGGGGAACAGAGACCCAGTACTTC; CDR3 protein: CASSLVRTGGTETQYF
V gene: TRBV7-2; J gene: TRBJ1-1; D gene: -; clone size: once; CDR3 DNA: TGTGCCAGCAGCTTAGGCGTCTTCGAAGCTTTCTTT; CDR3 protein: CASSLGVFEAFF
V gene: TRBV7-3; J gene: TRBJ2-3; D gene: -; clone size: -; CDR3 DNA: TGTGCCAGCAGCTTAACGTTGGGGAGAACAGATACGCAGTATTTT; CDR3 protein: CASSLTLGRTDTQYF
V gene: TRBV5-8; J gene: TRBJ1-1; D gene: TRBD1; clone size: -; CDR3 DNA: TGTGCCAGCAGCTCCCGGGACAGGGGGTCGAACACTGAAGCTTTCTTT; CDR3 protein: CASSSRDRGSNTEAFF
V gene: TRBV5-1; J gene: TRBJ2-2; D gene: TRBD1; clone size: -; CDR3 DNA: TGCGCCAGCAGCTGGGACAGGGAAATGGCCGGGGAGCTGTTTTTT; CDR3 protein: CASSWDREMAGELFF
V gene: TRBV29-1; J gene: TRBJ1-4; D gene: -; clone size: -; CDR3 DNA: TGCAGCGCAACATCACCACGGAACGCCGGGGAAAAACTGTTTTTT; CDR3 protein: CSATSPRNAGEKLFF
V gene: TRBV19; J gene: TRBJ2-2; D gene: TRBD1; clone size: -; CDR3 DNA: TGTGCCAGTAGTTTCAGGGGGATTAGCGGGGAGCTGTTTTTT; CDR3 protein: CASSFRGISGELFF